The 32 T cell receptor beta chains given below trace back to one sample, sequenced in a study of blood T cell repertoires in COVID-19. Assay used: immunoSEQ multiplex PCR; TCRdb lists only in-frame clones, some missing. Among approximately 220,000 clones, approximately 85% were seen once, and the ten largest hold 2.9%. The sequencing sample was made of peripheral blood. The receptors shown here come from a man between 50 and 59 years old who had recovered from COVID-19.

This chain joins TRBV19 and TRBJ2-1; D is perhaps TRBD2 (5 bases). The V gene's germline CDR1 is LNHDA and CDR2 SQIVND (reference sequence). V shed 4 bases and J shed 0 bases, with 7 bases lying between them. The CDR3 has 14 residues. CDR3 protein: CASSSGYSYNEQFF. The CDR3 DNA is TGTGCCAGTAGTAGCGGGTACTCCTACAATGAGCAGTTCTTC.

The gene calls are TRBV5-1 and TRBJ2-3; D is undetermined. The germline V gene has CDR1 SGHRS and CDR2 YFSETQ. The CDR3 sequence is 12 residues long. Deletions cut 4 bases from V and 2 bases from J, with 5 bases between. The CDR3 here is CASSLPTDTQYF. CDR3 DNA: TGCGCCAGCAGCCTCCCCACAGATACGCAGTATTTT.

This rearrangement joins TRBV5-1 to TRBJ2-1; 10 nucleotides agree with TRBD2. Trimming at V came to 4 bases and at J to 4 bases, leaving 8 bases not matched to a gene. The germline CDR1 and CDR2 sequences are SGHRS and YFSETQ. This CDR3 comprises 16 residues. CDR3 sequence: CASSTTSGKGYNEQFF. For the CDR3, the DNA is TGCGCCAGCAGCACAACTAGCGGGAAGGGGTACAATGAGCAGTTCTTC.

The chain has TRBV7-9 and TRBJ1-2; 8 bases agree with TRBD1. CDR1 SEHNR and CDR2 FQNEAQ come from the germline V gene (reference sequence). There are 15 residues in the CDR3. V dropped 1 base and J dropped 8; count of bases not matched to a gene: 9. The CDR3 bases are TGTGCCAGCAGCTTAGAACGGCAGGGGGCGAGAGGCTACACCTTC. This encodes CASSLERQGARGYTF.

V gene TRBV9 combines with J gene TRBJ2-3; 10 positions agree with TRBD2. There are 19 residues in the CDR3. Per the germline V gene, CDR1 is SGDLS and CDR2 is YYNGEE. V trimming: 4 bases; J trimming: 0 bases; junction bases outside the gene matches: 14. The CDR3, as DNA: TGTGCCAGCAGCTCTTTCACTAGCGGGGCGGGGTCTAGCACAGATACGCAGTATTTT. It yields the protein CASSSFTSGAGSSTDTQYF. Looking up the rest from reference TRBV9 and TRBJ2-3 gives the full variable domain: DSGVTQTPKHLITATGQRVTLRCSPRSGDLSVYWYQQSLDQGLQFLIQYYNGEERAKGNILERFSAQQFPDLHSELNLSSLELGDSALYFCASSSFTSGAGSSTDTQYFGPGTRLTVL.

The CDR3 nucleotides are TGTGCCAGCAGCCACTGGGACAGGGGCCGCGGTAAGGAAGCTTTCTTT. Amino acids: CASSHWDRGRGKEAFF. The chain is built from TRBV3-1 (or the pseudogene TRBV3-2) and TRBJ1-1; 10 positions agree with TRBD1. CDR3 length equals 16 residues. V lost 3 bases to trimming and J lost 8 bases; unmatched junction nucleotides: 12. CDR1 is LGHDT, CDR2 YNNKEL, per germline (reference sequence).

The chain combines TRBV18 with TRBJ2-2, with D possibly TRBD2 on 6 matching bases. The V gene's germline CDR1 is KGHSH and CDR2 LQKENI. V was trimmed by 8 bases and J by 2 bases, leaving 12 bases between them. This CDR3 spans 14 amino acids. The CDR3: CASHSGLNTGELFF. DNA of the CDR3: TGTGCCAGCCATTCGGGACTTAACACCGGGGAGCTGTTTTTT.

CDR3 coding DNA: TGCAGCGTTGGACTAGCGGGAGGAGGTGAGCAGTTCTTC. Translated, it gives CSVGLAGGGEQFF. V usage is TRBV29-1 and J usage is TRBJ2-1; 13 positions match TRBD2. V trimming: 4 bases; J trimming: 9 bases; junction bases outside the gene matches: 3. This CDR3 comprises 13 residues. Germline CDR1 is SQVTM and CDR2 is ANQGSEA.

This chain connects TRBV19 to TRBJ2-3; no definite D call. This CDR3 has 11 amino acids. V was shortened by 7 bases and J by 6 bases, with 8 bases between the two germline ends. Germline assignment: CDR1 LNHDA and CDR2 SQIVND (reference sequence). CDR3: CASTSRDTQYF. CDR3 sequence (DNA): TGTGCCAGTACCAGCAGGGATACGCAGTATTTT.

V usage is TRBV28 and J usage is TRBJ2-1; the D is unclear. The V gene lost 7 bases and the J gene lost 1 base, with 8 bases spanning the gap. The V gene's germline CDR1 is MDHEN and CDR2 SYDVKM. This CDR3 has 13 residues. The CDR3 here is CASTRSSYNEQFF. The CDR3 DNA is TGTGCCAGCACTAGGTCGTCCTACAATGAGCAGTTCTTC.

CDR3 in amino acids: CASSLRLARYSTDTQYF. CDR3 bases: TGTGCCAGCAGCCTTAGACTAGCGAGATATAGCACAGATACGCAGTATTTT. The chain combines TRBV5-6 with TRBJ2-3, with TRBD2 identical over 8 bases. J gave up 0 bases and V 4 bases, and 10 bases lay outside the gene matches. Germline lookup yields CDR1 SGHDT and CDR2 YYEEEE. This CDR3 has 17 residues. Full variable domain (missing parts from reference TRBV5-6 and TRBJ2-3): DAGVTQSPTHLIKTRGQQVTLRCSPKSGHDTVSWYQQALGQGPQFIFQYYEEEERQRGNFPDRFSGHQFPNYSSELNVNALLLGDSALYLCASSLRLARYSTDTQYFGPGTRLTVL.

The rearrangement uses TRBV7-2 and TRBJ2-1; weak D call: TRBD1 (7 bases). Looked up from germline, CDR1 is SGHTA and CDR2 is FQGNSA. Trimming removed 5 bases from V and 14 bases from J, with 19 bases in between. The CDR3 consists of 13 residues. In nucleotides, the CDR3 is TGTGCCAGCAGCGGAGGGTTCCGGGACAGAAAGTTCTTC. As protein: CASSGGFRDRKFF.

This sequence joins TRBV9 and TRBJ1-3, with D perhaps TRBD1 (5 bases). The V end was cut by 0 bases, the J end by 0 bases, with 7 bases between. Germline lookup yields CDR1 SGDLS and CDR2 YYNGEE. The CDR3 loop spans 15 amino acids. DNA for the CDR3: TGTGCCAGCAGCGTAGCGGGGGACTCTGGAAACACCATATATTTT. Translation gives CASSVAGDSGNTIYF.

The V gene is TRBV5-1, the J gene TRBJ2-7; D perhaps matches TRBD1 (6 bases). Germline lookup yields CDR1 SGHRS and CDR2 YFSETQ. The V gene lost 1 base and the J gene lost 0 bases, with 11 bases spanning the gap. The CDR3 spans 15 residues. This CDR3 is CASSLSPGDSYEQYF. CDR3 DNA: TGCGCCAGCAGCTTGTCGCCAGGGGACTCCTACGAGCAGTACTTC. Supplemented by reference TRBV5-1 and TRBJ2-7, the full variable domain reads KAGVTQTPRYLIKTRGQQVTLSCSPISGHRSVSWYQQTPGQGLQFLFEYFSETQRNKGNFPGRFSGRQFSNSRSEMNVSTLELGDSALYLCASSLSPGDSYEQYFGPGTRLTVT.

The V call is TRBV3-1 (or the pseudogene TRBV3-2), the J call TRBJ2-1; no definite D call. The length of the CDR3 is 17 residues. The V gene's germline CDR1 is LGHDT and CDR2 YNNKEL (reference sequence). The V gene lost 3 bases and the J gene lost 0 bases, with 15 bases spanning the gap. Here the CDR3 reads CASSHRLGVSSYNEQFF. The CDR3 bases are TGTGCCAGCAGCCACCGACTTGGAGTCAGCTCCTACAATGAGCAGTTCTTC.

In this sample, this clone turned up once. The rearrangement links TRBV5-1 to TRBJ1-2; 12 bases fit TRBD1. This CDR3 contains 14 residues. Germline assignment: CDR1 SGHRS and CDR2 YFSETQ. J gave up 7 bases and V 4 bases, and 5 bases lay outside the gene matches. CDR3: CASSTGTGGLGYTF. The CDR3 DNA follows: TGCGCCAGCAGCACCGGGACAGGGGGCCTTGGCTACACCTTC.

This clone appeared a single time. V is TRBV29-1 and J is TRBJ2-1, with TRBD2 identical over 12 bases. There are 14 residues in the CDR3. The junction had 9 bases not matched to a gene; V was cut back by 6 bases and J by 9 bases. Germline CDR1 is SQVTM and CDR2 is ANQGSEA. This CDR3 reads CSVYTSLAGGEQFF. DNA for the CDR3: TGCAGCGTCTACACATCACTAGCGGGAGGTGAGCAGTTCTTC.

V usage is TRBV28 and J usage is TRBJ1-5; no reliable D call. Between the trimmed V and J ends, which lost 3 bases and 1 base, there was a span of 13 bases. Germline V gives CDR1 MDHEN, CDR2 SYDVKM. CDR3 length equals 16 residues. The CDR3 reads CASSFLGSRSNQPQHF. CDR3 nucleotides: TGTGCCAGCAGTTTCCTGGGGAGTAGGAGCAATCAGCCCCAGCATTTT.

The chain links TRBV28 to TRBJ2-2; TRBD2 matches at 7 bases. The CDR3 sequence is 15 residues long. The V gene end was trimmed by 4 bases and the J gene end by 5 bases; junction bases not matched to a gene: 7. Germline V gene data show CDR1 as MDHEN and CDR2 as SYDVKM. The DNA of the CDR3 is TGTGCCAGCAGTTCGGGGGGAGAGGGAACCGGGGAGCTGTTTTTT. Its protein is CASSSGGEGTGELFF.

This sequence joins TRBV28 and TRBJ1-5; 7 bases map to TRBD1. The CDR3 runs to 13 residues. The germline CDR1 and CDR2 sequences are MDHEN and SYDVKM. V was pared by 6 bases and J by 7 bases, with 6 bases of the junction left unmatched. The CDR3 nucleotides read TGTGCCAGCAGGTCGACAGGGACCCAGCCCCAGCATTTT. It translates to CASRSTGTQPQHF.

This clone was counted a single time. The rearrangement joins TRBV6-5 to TRBJ1-2; 7 positions match TRBD1. After removal of 6 bases from V and 7 bases from J, the junction contained 8 bases not matched to a gene. This CDR3 has 13 residues. In germline, CDR1 is MNHEY, CDR2 SVGAGI. CDR3 in amino acids: CASRLGTALGYTF. The CDR3 bases are TGTGCCAGCAGGCTCGGGACAGCCCTTGGCTACACCTTC.

The chain links TRBV29-1 to TRBJ2-5, with 11 bases lining up with TRBD2. Germline V gives CDR1 SQVTM, CDR2 ANQGSEA. The CDR3 is made up of 14 amino acids. The ends lost 7 bases at V and 3 bases at J; junction bases unmatched: 7. The CDR3, as DNA: TGCAGCGCACGCGCTAGCGGGAGGAAAGAGACCCAGTACTTC. Residues: CSARASGRKETQYF.

The V and J genes are TRBV6-2 or TRBV6-3 and TRBJ1-1; D remains unclear. Trimming removed 6 bases from V and 10 bases from J, with 15 bases in between. From germline, CDR1 is MNHEY and CDR2 SVGEGT. The CDR3 contains 12 residues. The CDR3 sequence: CASSPGGYRAFF. CDR3 nucleotide sequence: TGTGCCAGCAGCCCCGGTGGTTACCGAGCTTTCTTT.

The V and J genes are TRBV24-1 and TRBJ2-5; 13 nucleotides agree with TRBD2. V lost 0 bases, J lost 2 bases, and 2 bases stayed unmatched. The CDR3 extends over 17 amino acids. The germline V gene encodes CDR1 KGHDR and CDR2 SFDVKD. CDR3 coding DNA: TGTGCCACCAGTGATTTGGGGACTAGCGGGGCACAAGAGACCCAGTACTTC. Encoded protein: CATSDLGTSGAQETQYF.

V usage is TRBV28 and J usage is TRBJ2-1, with a weak D call TRBD2 (7 bases). The CDR3 extends over 15 amino acids. Germline V gives CDR1 MDHEN, CDR2 SYDVKM. V gave up 4 bases and J gave up 5 bases, with 15 bases separating them. The CDR3: CASSSAGAVDNEQFF. For the CDR3, the DNA is TGTGCCAGCAGTTCGGCGGGGGCCGTGGACAATGAGCAGTTCTTC.

The chain links TRBV12-2 to TRBJ1-5. TRBV12-2 constitutes a pseudogene. CDR3 length: 20 residues. CDR3 in DNA: TGTGCAAGTCGCTTAGGAGACGGAGGCGCTCTTCGCTATAGCAATCAGCCCCAGCATTTT. Protein sequence: CASRLGDGGALRYSNQPQHF.

This chain links TRBV28 with TRBJ1-4; 7 nucleotides line up with TRBD1. The CDR3 is made up of 15 amino acids. The trim removed 5 bases at V and 6 bases at J, leaving 9 bases unmatched. Germline lookup yields CDR1 MDHEN and CDR2 SYDVKM. CDR3 bases: TGTGCCAGCAGTACCAACAGGGGCCTCCATGAAAAACTGTTTTTT. It yields the protein CASSTNRGLHEKLFF.

This clone was seen a single time. The V and J genes are TRBV28 and TRBJ2-7; D call uncertain. Germline CDR1 MDHEN, CDR2 SYDVKM. V dropped 8 bases and J dropped 3 bases, with 8 bases sitting between them. The CDR3 runs 11 residues. The CDR3 DNA sequence: TGTGCCAGCGCGAGCCGCTACGAGCAGTACTTC. Translation gives CASASRYEQYF.

The chain employs TRBV13 and TRBJ2-7; D is possibly TRBD2 (5 bases). The germline V and J ends were trimmed by 2 bases and 0 bases, with 20 bases remaining between them. CDR3 length: 18 amino acids. Germline CDR1 PRHDT, CDR2 FYEKMQ (reference sequence). CDR3 nucleotides: TGTGCCAGCAGCTTACAAACCTTACCCGGGATTGCCTCCTACGAGCAGTACTTC. The encoded protein is CASSLQTLPGIASYEQYF.

J is TRBJ2-1 and V is TRBV9; TRBD1 matches at 8 bases. With 4 bases clipped from V and 8 bases from J, the junction kept 5 bases outside the gene matches. From germline, CDR1 is SGDLS and CDR2 YYNGEE. The length of the CDR3 is 13 residues. CDR3 nucleotides: TGTGCCAGCAGCCCATGGACAGGGTATGAGCAGTTCTTC. As protein: CASSPWTGYEQFF.

The chain uses TRBV11-2 and TRBJ1-1; no definite D call. Germline values: CDR1 SGHAT, CDR2 FQNNGV. CDR3 length equals 13 residues. Trimming left V 3 bases short and J 4 bases short, with 9 bases between. The CDR3 is CASSLTGLTEAFF. The DNA for the CDR3 is TGTGCCAGCAGCTTGACTGGACTCACTGAAGCTTTCTTT.

This clone was detected only once. The CDR3 loop reads CASSLQGGHGELFF. For the CDR3, the DNA is TGTGCCAGCAGCTTACAGGGGGGTCACGGGGAGCTGTTTTTT. V is TRBV7-2 and J is TRBJ2-2; D is possibly TRBD1 (7 bases). Between the trimmed V and J ends, which lost 2 bases and 7 bases, there was a span of 11 bases. Looked up from germline, CDR1 is SGHTA and CDR2 is FQGNSA. This CDR3 comprises 14 residues.